Listed here are 10 T cell receptor beta chains from one sample, sequenced in a study of T-cell memory formation after mild COVID-19. TCRdb called the 5' RACE reads again in MiXCR, with one record for every CDR3 protein. The sample lists under 400,000 distinct CDR3 sequences, around 28% occurring once. Input material: PBMCs or a T cell subset sorted from them (not recorded which). The receptor source for this set is an adult woman who had mild COVID-19 (a few samples of this study predate the infection). Cell type and time point are not known.

V is TRBV10-3 and J is TRBJ1-5; D gene ambiguous. Trimming cost V 6 bases and J 7 bases, with 13 bases left between them. Germline CDR1 ENHRY, CDR2 SYGVKD. This CDR3 spans 13 amino acids. The CDR3 DNA is TGTGCCATCAGAAGACACCTGGACCAGCCCCAGCATTTT. Translated: CAIRRHLDQPQHF.

The rearrangement uses TRBV12-3 or TRBV12-4 and TRBJ2-2; D is unresolved. The CDR3 is 14 amino acids. With 1 base removed from V and 3 bases from J, the gap between germline ends came to 6 bases. CDR3 nucleotide sequence: TGTGCCAGCAGTTTAGAAGGGTACACCGGGGAGCTGTTTTTT. Translation: CASSLEGYTGELFF.

In nucleotides, the CDR3 is TGCAGCGTTGACCCGGGACAGGGGTACGAGCAGTACTTC. Protein product: CSVDPGQGYEQYF. V usage is TRBV29-1 and J usage is TRBJ2-7; TRBD1 matches 10 bases. V trimming: 3 bases; J trimming: 4 bases; junction bases outside the gene matches: 3. Germline V gene lookup returns CDR1 SQVTM and CDR2 ANQGSEA. The CDR3 is 13 amino acids.

This clonotype was found a few times. The chain joins TRBV7-9 to TRBJ1-2; tentative D call: TRBD1 (5 bases). Per germline, CDR1 SEHNR and CDR2 FQNEAQ (reference sequence). This CDR3 spans 12 amino acids. V was trimmed by 2 bases and J by 7 bases, leaving 8 bases between them. CDR3 region: CASSLQGPGYTF. CDR3 bases: TGTGCCAGCAGCTTACAGGGTCCTGGCTACACCTTC.

V usage is TRBV12-3 or TRBV12-4 and J usage is TRBJ1-5, with 9 nucleotides matching TRBD1. The CDR3 is made up of 16 amino acids. The J segment lost 6 bases and the V segment lost 5 bases, leaving 11 bases of the junction unmatched. The CDR3 nucleotides read TGTGCCAGCAGTAGGGACAGGGTGGCGGAGGGTCAGCCCCAGCATTTT. Translating gives CASSRDRVAEGQPQHF.

DNA of the CDR3: TGTGCCAGCAGCAAGGGGGCGAACACTGAAGCTTTCTTT. Translation gives CASSKGANTEAFF. The V call is TRBV25-1, the J call TRBJ1-1; 7 bases align to TRBD1. This CDR3 contains 13 residues. J gave up 1 base and V 6 bases, and 2 bases lay outside the gene matches. Germline V gene lookup returns CDR1 MGHDK and CDR2 SYGVNS. Variable domain in full (rest from reference TRBV25-1 and TRBJ1-1): EADIYQTPRYLVIGTGKKITLECSQTMGHDKMYWYQQDPGMELHLIHYSYGVNSTEKGDLSSESTVSRIRTEHFPLTLESARPSHTSQYLCASSKGANTEAFFGQGTRLTVV.

This clonotype was observed a handful of times. The V call is TRBV5-5, the J call TRBJ2-1; tentatively, D is TRBD1 (5 bases). This CDR3 spans 15 amino acids. Germline V gives CDR1 SGHKS, CDR2 YYEKEE (reference sequence). Trimming took 2 bases from V and 3 from J, leaving 12 bases between them. This CDR3 reads CASSFQGSLYNEQFF. The CDR3 region has the DNA TGTGCCAGCAGCTTCCAGGGTTCCCTCTACAATGAGCAGTTCTTC. Combining the CDR3 with reference TRBV5-5 and TRBJ2-1 gives the whole variable domain DAGVTQSPTHLIKTRGQQVTLRCSPISGHKSVSWYQQVLGQGPQFIFQYYEKEERGRGNFPDRFSARQFPNYSSELNVNALLLGDSALYLCASSFQGSLYNEQFFGPGTRLTVL.

This clonotype was observed a few times. This chain links TRBV6-6 with TRBJ1-2, with D unclear. Germline CDR1 and CDR2: MNHNY and SVGAGI (reference sequence). This CDR3 comprises 17 residues. Trimming pared 5 bases from V and 0 bases from J, leaving 19 bases between. In DNA, the CDR3 is TGTGCCAGCAGTCCCCGCCGGGCCCCCACGGCTAACTATGGCTACACCTTC. This gives the protein CASSPRRAPTANYGYTF.

The genes are TRBV29-1 and TRBJ2-2; 9 bases are a match to TRBD2. CDR3 size: 13 residues. The germline CDR1 and CDR2 sequences are SQVTM and ANQGSEA. The trim removed 6 bases at V and 6 bases at J, leaving 5 bases unmatched. The CDR3 spells CSVAGGAAGELFF. DNA of the CDR3: TGCAGCGTGGCGGGGGGGGCGGCCGGGGAGCTGTTTTTT.

A remark on this clonotype: A read error may produce the germline difference seen at one junction end. This chain links TRBV7-2 with TRBJ2-3, with a possible D match to TRBD2 (5 bases). Germline CDR1 and CDR2: SGHTA and FQGNSA. This CDR3 has 15 residues. The CDR3: CASTLSGLHTDTQYF. The CDR3 bases are TGTGCCAGCACCTTAAGCGGCTTACACACAGATACGCAGTATTTT.